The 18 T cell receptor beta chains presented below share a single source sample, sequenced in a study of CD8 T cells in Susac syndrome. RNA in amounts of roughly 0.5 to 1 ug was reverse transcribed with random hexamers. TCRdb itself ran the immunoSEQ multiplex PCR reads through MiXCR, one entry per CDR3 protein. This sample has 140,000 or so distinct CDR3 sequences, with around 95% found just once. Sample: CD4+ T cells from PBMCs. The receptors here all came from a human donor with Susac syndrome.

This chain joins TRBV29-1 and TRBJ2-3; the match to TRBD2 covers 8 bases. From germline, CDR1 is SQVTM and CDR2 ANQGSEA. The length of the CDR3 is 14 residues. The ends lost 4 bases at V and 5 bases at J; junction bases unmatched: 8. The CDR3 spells CSVVTGGPIDTQYF. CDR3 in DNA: TGCAGCGTTGTAACGGGAGGGCCGATAGATACGCAGTATTTT.

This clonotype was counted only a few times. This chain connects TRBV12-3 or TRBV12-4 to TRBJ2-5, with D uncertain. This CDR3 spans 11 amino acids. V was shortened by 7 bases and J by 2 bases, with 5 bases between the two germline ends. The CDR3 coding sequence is TGTGCCAGCAAGGTTCAAGAGACCCAGTACTTC. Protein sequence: CASKVQETQYF.

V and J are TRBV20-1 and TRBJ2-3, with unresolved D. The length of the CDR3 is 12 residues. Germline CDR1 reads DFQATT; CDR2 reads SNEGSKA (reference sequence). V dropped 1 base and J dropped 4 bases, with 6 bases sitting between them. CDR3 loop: CSARVSADTQYF. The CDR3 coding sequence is TGCAGTGCTAGAGTTTCCGCAGATACGCAGTATTTT.

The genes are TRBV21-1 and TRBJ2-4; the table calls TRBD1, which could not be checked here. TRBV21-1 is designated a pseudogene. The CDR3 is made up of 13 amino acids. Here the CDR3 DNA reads TGTGCCAGCAGACCGGGACACAAGGACATTCAGTACTTC. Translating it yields CASRPGHKDIQYF.

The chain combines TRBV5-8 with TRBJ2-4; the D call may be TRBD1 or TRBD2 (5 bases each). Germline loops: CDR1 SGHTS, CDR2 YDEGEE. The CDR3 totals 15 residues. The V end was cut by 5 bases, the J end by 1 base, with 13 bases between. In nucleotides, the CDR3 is TGTGCCAGCAGGTGGGACGGGAAGGCCAAAAACATTCAGTACTTC. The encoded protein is CASRWDGKAKNIQYF.

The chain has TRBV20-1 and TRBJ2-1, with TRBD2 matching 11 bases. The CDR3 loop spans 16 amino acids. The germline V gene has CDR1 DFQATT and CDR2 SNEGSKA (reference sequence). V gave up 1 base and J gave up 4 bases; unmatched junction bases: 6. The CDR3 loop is CSARAMIAGGYNEQFF. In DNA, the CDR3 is TGCAGTGCTAGAGCAATGATAGCGGGAGGGTACAATGAGCAGTTCTTC.

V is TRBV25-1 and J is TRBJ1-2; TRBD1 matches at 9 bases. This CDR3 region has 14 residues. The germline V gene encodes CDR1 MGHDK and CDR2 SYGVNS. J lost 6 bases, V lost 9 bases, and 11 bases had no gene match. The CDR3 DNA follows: TGTGCCAGTATGATGGGACAGGGCTATAATGGCTACACCTTC. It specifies CASMMGQGYNGYTF.

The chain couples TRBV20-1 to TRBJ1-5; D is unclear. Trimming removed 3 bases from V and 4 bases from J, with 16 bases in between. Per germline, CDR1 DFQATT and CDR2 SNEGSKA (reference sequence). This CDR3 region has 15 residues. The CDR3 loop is CSARISSQPNQPQHF. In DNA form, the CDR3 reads TGCAGTGCTAGGATTTCGAGTCAGCCTAATCAGCCCCAGCATTTT.

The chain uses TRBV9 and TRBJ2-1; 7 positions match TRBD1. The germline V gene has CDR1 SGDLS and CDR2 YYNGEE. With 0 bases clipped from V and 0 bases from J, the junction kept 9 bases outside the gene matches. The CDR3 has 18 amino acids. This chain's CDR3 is CASSVDFQGVSSYNEQFF. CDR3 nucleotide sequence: TGTGCCAGCAGCGTAGACTTCCAGGGGGTGAGCTCCTACAATGAGCAGTTCTTC.

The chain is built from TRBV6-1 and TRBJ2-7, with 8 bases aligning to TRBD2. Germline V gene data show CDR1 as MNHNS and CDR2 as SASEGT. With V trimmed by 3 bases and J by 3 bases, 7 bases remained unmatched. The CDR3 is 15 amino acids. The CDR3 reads CASSERTSNVYEQYF. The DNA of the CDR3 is TGTGCCAGCAGTGAGCGGACTAGCAATGTCTACGAGCAGTACTTC.

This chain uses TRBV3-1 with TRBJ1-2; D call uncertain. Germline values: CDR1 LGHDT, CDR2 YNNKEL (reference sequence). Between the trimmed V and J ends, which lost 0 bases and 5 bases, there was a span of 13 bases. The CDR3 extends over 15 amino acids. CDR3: CASSQESLFGYGYTF. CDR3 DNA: TGTGCCAGCAGCCAAGAGTCCCTCTTCGGGTATGGCTACACCTTC. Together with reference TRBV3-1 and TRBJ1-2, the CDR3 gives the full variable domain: DTAVSQTPKYLVTQMGNDKSIKCEQNLGHDTMYWYKQDSKKFLKIMFSYNNKELIINETVPNRFSPKSPDKAHLNLHINSLELGDSAVYFCASSQESLFGYGYTFGSGTRLTVV.

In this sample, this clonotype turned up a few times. The CDR3 DNA reads TGCAGCGTTCGTGGCTCCTACGAGCAGTACTTC. Its protein is CSVRGSYEQYF. This rearrangement joins TRBV29-1 to TRBJ2-7; D is unresolved. CDR1 is SQVTM and CDR2 is ANQGSEA in the germline V gene. V shed 5 bases and J shed 0 bases, with 5 bases lying between them. This CDR3 is 11 amino acids long.

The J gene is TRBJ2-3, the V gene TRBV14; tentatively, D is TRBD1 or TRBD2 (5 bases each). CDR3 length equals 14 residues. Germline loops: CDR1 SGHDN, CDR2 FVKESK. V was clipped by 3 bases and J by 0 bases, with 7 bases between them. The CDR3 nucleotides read TGTGCCAGCAGCCAGTGGGACAGCACAGATACGCAGTATTTT. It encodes CASSQWDSTDTQYF.

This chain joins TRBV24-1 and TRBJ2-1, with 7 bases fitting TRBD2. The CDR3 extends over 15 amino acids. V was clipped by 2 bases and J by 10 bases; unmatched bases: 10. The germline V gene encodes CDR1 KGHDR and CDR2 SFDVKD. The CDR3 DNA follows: TGTGCCACCAGTGATTCGGGGGGAGGGCCCAGCGAGCAGTTCTTC. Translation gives CATSDSGGGPSEQFF.

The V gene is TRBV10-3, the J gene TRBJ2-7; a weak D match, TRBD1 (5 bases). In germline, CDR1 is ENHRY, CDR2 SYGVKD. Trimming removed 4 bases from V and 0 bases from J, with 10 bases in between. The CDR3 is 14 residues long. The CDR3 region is CAISGGGGSYEQYF. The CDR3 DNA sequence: TGTGCCATCAGTGGGGGCGGTGGCTCCTACGAGCAGTACTTC.

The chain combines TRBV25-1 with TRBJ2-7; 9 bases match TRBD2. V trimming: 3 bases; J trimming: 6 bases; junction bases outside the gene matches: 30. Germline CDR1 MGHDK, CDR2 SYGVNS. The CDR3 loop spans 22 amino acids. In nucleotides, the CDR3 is TGTGCCAGCAGTGACAGACGGGACACCCTCGGGTATAGCGGGAGCCAATCCGGCGAGCAGTACTTC. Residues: CASSDRRDTLGYSGSQSGEQYF.

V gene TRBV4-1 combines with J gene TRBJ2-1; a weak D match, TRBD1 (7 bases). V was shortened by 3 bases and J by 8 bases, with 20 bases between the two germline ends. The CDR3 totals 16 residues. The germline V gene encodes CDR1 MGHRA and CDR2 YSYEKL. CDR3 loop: CASSQALQGGAYEQFF. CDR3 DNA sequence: TGCGCCAGCAGCCAGGCACTCCAGGGGGGAGCATATGAGCAGTTCTTC.

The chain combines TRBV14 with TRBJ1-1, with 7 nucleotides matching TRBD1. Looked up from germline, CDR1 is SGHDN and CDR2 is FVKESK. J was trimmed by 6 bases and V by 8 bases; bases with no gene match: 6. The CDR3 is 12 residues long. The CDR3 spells CASGGGGPEAFF. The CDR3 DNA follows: TGTGCCAGCGGAGGGGGCGGGCCTGAAGCTTTCTTT.